This TCR beta chain was identified in a study of blood T cell repertoires in COVID-19. V trimming: 4 bases; J trimming: 4 bases; junction bases outside the gene matches: 19. The germline CDR1 and CDR2 sequences are SGHRS and YFSETQ. The CDR3 loop spans 19 amino acids. In the source study's methods: Researchers report that nucleated cell counts were estimated from reference gene primer amplification. This table comes from immunoSEQ multiplex PCR, and its TCRdb copy is limited to in-frame clones, with some not included. V and J calls and clone size are those listed in that table; D and trimming were worked out from the DNA. This table holds about 240,000 clones, about nine tenths found once.

What was sequenced was peripheral blood. This clonotype originated in a man aged 55 to 70 who had recovered from COVID-19. V gene TRBV5-1 combines with J gene TRBJ1-5; the match to TRBD1 covers 8 bases. CDR3 protein: CASSLPYTPPGQENQPQHF. CDR3 bases: TGCGCCAGCAGCCTTCCATACACTCCTCCGGGACAGGAAAATCAGCCCCAGCATTTT.